These 26 T cell receptor beta chains originate from one sample sequenced in a study of response to subunit inactivated influenza vaccine. Each CDR3 protein is one row after TCRdb ran MiXCR on the RT-PCR reads. The sample has around 470,000 distinct CDR3 sequences; approximately 7.3% are singletons. This specimen consisted of PBMCs from blood, obtained less than 25 months after vaccination. These TCRs come from a man between 45 and 75 years old who received an inactivated influenza vaccine.

The chain carries TRBV2 and TRBJ2-1; 9 nucleotides align to TRBD2. V lost 6 bases and J lost 2; bases outside the gene matches: 5. Germline V lookup: CDR1 SNHLY, CDR2 FYNNEI. The CDR3 consists of 15 residues. CDR3 protein: CASRMTSGAYNEQFF. In DNA form, the CDR3 reads TGTGCCAGCAGAATGACTAGCGGAGCCTACAATGAGCAGTTCTTC.

This chain links TRBV3-1 with TRBJ1-3; D call uncertain. Germline-derived CDR1 and CDR2 are LGHDT and YNNKEL (reference sequence). There are 15 residues in the CDR3. Trimming took 4 bases from V and 2 from J, leaving 12 bases between them. CDR3 sequence (DNA): TGTGCCAGCAGCCCTCTGGGAAATGCTGGAAACACCATATATTTT. This encodes CASSPLGNAGNTIYF.

In this sample, this clonotype turned up many times. The chain uses TRBV9 and TRBJ2-7; D may be TRBD1 (6 bases). Germline V gene sequence: CDR1 SGDLS, CDR2 YYNGEE. The CDR3 is 13 amino acids. Between the trimmed V and J ends, which lost 3 bases and 1 base, there was a span of 8 bases. In nucleotides, the CDR3 is TGTGCCAGCAGCGAAACAGGGTCCTACGAGCAGTACTTC. It encodes CASSETGSYEQYF.

This clonotype was recorded at least ten times. The chain has TRBV6-1 and TRBJ1-1; D is unclear. The germline gives CDR1 MNHNS, CDR2 SASEGT. CDR3 length equals 14 residues. The ends were cut back, 4 bases at V and 1 base at J, with 10 bases in the middle. CDR3 residues: CASSGMMTNTEAFF. The CDR3 DNA follows: TGTGCCAGCAGTGGAATGATGACGAACACTGAAGCTTTCTTT.

This clonotype was counted a few times. V gene TRBV5-6 combines with J gene TRBJ2-3; 12 nucleotides agree with TRBD1. CDR1 and CDR2 from the germline V gene are SGHDT and YYEEEE. V trimming: 4 bases; J trimming: 10 bases; junction bases outside the gene matches: 13. The CDR3 extends over 16 amino acids. CDR3 nucleotides: TGTGCCAGCAGCGGGGGACAGGGGGCTTTACGGATTCCGCAGTATTTT. The encoded protein is CASSGGQGALRIPQYF. Variable domain in full (rest from reference TRBV5-6 and TRBJ2-3): DAGVTQSPTHLIKTRGQQVTLRCSPKSGHDTVSWYQQALGQGPQFIFQYYEEEERQRGNFPDRFSGHQFPNYSSELNVNALLLGDSALYLCASSGGQGALRIPQYFGPGTRLTVL.

This clonotype has at least ten counts. The chain links TRBV7-2 to TRBJ1-5; 11 nucleotides match TRBD1. The trim removed 6 bases at V and 4 bases at J, leaving 5 bases unmatched. The CDR3 loop spans 15 amino acids. The germline V gene has CDR1 SGHTA and CDR2 FQGNSA. The CDR3 sequence is CASSRTGGVNQPQHF. The CDR3 region has the DNA TGTGCCAGCAGTCGGACAGGGGGCGTTAATCAGCCCCAGCATTTT. The full variable domain, its missing parts supplied by reference TRBV7-2 and TRBJ1-5, is GAGVSQSPSNKVTEKGKDVELRCDPISGHTALYWYRQSLGQGLEFLIYFQGNSAPDKSGLPSDRFSAERTGGSVSTLTIQRTQQEDSAVYLCASSRTGGVNQPQHFGDGTRLSIL.

This clonotype appeared many times. The chain couples TRBV5-1 to TRBJ2-1; D is tentatively TRBD1 or TRBD2 (5 bases each). With 3 bases removed from V and 8 bases from J, the gap between germline ends came to 12 bases. The germline V gene has CDR1 SGHRS and CDR2 YFSETQ. The length of the CDR3 is 13 residues. Here the CDR3 DNA reads TGCGCCAGCAGCTACCGAGGGGTCGATGAGCAGTTCTTC. Its protein is CASSYRGVDEQFF.

The V gene is TRBV30, the J gene TRBJ2-5, with D hard to call. The CDR3 is 13 residues long. The V end lost 1 base, the J end lost 1 base, and 7 bases lay between the germline ends. CDR1 is GTSNPN, CDR2 SVGIG, per germline (reference sequence). The CDR3 protein is CAWSAVFQETQYF. The DNA for the CDR3 is TGTGCCTGGAGTGCGGTTTTCCAAGAGACCCAGTACTTC. Full variable domain (rest looked up from reference TRBV30 and TRBJ2-5): SQTIHQWPATLVQPVGSPLSLECTVEGTSNPNLYWYRQAAGRGLQLLFYSVGIGQISSEVPQNLSASRPQDRQFILSSKKLLLSDSGFYLCAWSAVFQETQYFGPGTRLLVL.

The sample holds a few counts of this clonotype. The V call is TRBV29-1, the J call TRBJ1-2; TRBD1 is a possible D gene (6 bases). The CDR3 has 15 residues. The germline CDR1 and CDR2 sequences are SQVTM and ANQGSEA. With 3 bases removed from V and 8 bases from J, the gap between germline ends came to 22 bases. The CDR3 nucleotides are TGCAGCGTTGACCTAAAACAGGGCCCTTTTGACGGCTACACCTTC. Protein product: CSVDLKQGPFDGYTF.

This clonotype was counted only a few times. V gene TRBV27 combines with J gene TRBJ2-7, with a possible D match to TRBD2 (6 bases). The CDR3 sequence is 14 residues long. Between the trimmed V and J ends, which lost 5 bases and 2 bases, there was a span of 13 bases. CDR1 and CDR2 from the germline V gene are MNHEY and SMNVEV (reference sequence). The CDR3 nucleotides read TGTGCCAGCAGTATACACCCGGGGGCCTACGAGCAGTACTTC. Translating it yields CASSIHPGAYEQYF.

The chain links TRBV14 to TRBJ1-1, with 8 bases lining up with TRBD1. The CDR3 runs 16 residues. Per germline, CDR1 SGHDN and CDR2 FVKESK. After removal of 3 bases from V and 0 bases from J, the junction contained 6 bases not matched to a gene. The CDR3: CASSHPRTGLNTEAFF. DNA of the CDR3: TGTGCCAGCAGCCATCCTAGGACAGGGTTGAACACTGAAGCTTTCTTT.

A few counts support this clonotype. The CDR3 bases are TGCAGTGCTAGGCAGGGTGCTGGGGCCAACGTCCTGACTTTC. It is translated as CSARQGAGANVLTF. V is TRBV20-1 and J is TRBJ2-6; D is possibly TRBD1 (5 bases). The CDR3 sequence is 14 residues long. The V end lost 3 bases, the J end lost 2 bases, and 8 bases lay between the germline ends. In germline, CDR1 is DFQATT, CDR2 SNEGSKA (reference sequence).

This clonotype was counted only a few times. The chain combines TRBV7-6 with TRBJ2-2; 11 bases align to TRBD2. The V and J ends lost 2 bases and 1 base, in that order; junction bases with no gene match: 6. CDR3 size: 18 residues. Germline loops: CDR1 SGHVS, CDR2 FNYEAQ. Here the CDR3 reads CASSLTGTSGENTGELFF. DNA of the CDR3: TGTGCCAGCAGCTTAACCGGGACTAGCGGAGAGAACACCGGGGAGCTGTTTTTT.

The table lists this clonotype with a few counts. The chain has TRBV11-3 and TRBJ2-7; D is possibly TRBD2 (7 bases). Germline V CDR1 and CDR2: SGHNT, YENEEA. V dropped 5 bases and J dropped 2 bases, with 16 bases sitting between them. The CDR3 has 15 residues. CDR3 nucleotides: TGTGCCAGCAGCCTGAACGCGGGGGCCGCCTACGAGCAGTACTTC. It translates to CASSLNAGAAYEQYF.

In its sample, this clonotype was seen many times. J is TRBJ2-3 and V is TRBV2, with D perhaps matching TRBD1 or TRBD2 (5 bases each). Trimming pared 9 bases from V and 6 bases from J, leaving 22 bases between. The CDR3 consists of 15 residues. CDR1 is SNHLY, CDR2 FYNNEI, per germline. This CDR3 is CARTPDRDLRDTQYF. The CDR3 DNA is TGTGCCAGAACCCCAGACCGGGACCTAAGGGATACGCAGTATTTT.

This clonotype was picked up many times. The V call is TRBV20-1, the J call TRBJ2-2; D remains unclear. The CDR3 covers 14 residues. The V gene lost 3 bases and the J gene lost 2 bases, with 10 bases spanning the gap. Germline V gene sequence: CDR1 DFQATT, CDR2 SNEGSKA (reference sequence). The CDR3 region is CSASTSTNTGELFF. The CDR3 nucleotides are TGCAGTGCTAGCACCAGCACCAACACCGGGGAGCTGTTTTTT.

This clonotype was observed many times. This chain connects TRBV20-1 to TRBJ1-6; D gene uncertain. Looked up from germline, CDR1 is DFQATT and CDR2 is SNEGSKA (reference sequence). This CDR3 contains 16 residues. The germline V and J ends were trimmed by 1 base and 2 bases, with 12 bases remaining between them. CDR3 region: CSARGVRETYNSPLHF. The CDR3 nucleotides are TGCAGTGCTAGAGGGGTACGGGAGACCTATAATTCACCCCTCCACTTT.

The rearrangement links TRBV7-2 to TRBJ2-3; D perhaps matches TRBD1 (8 bases). Looked up from germline, CDR1 is SGHTA and CDR2 is FQGNSA. This CDR3 has 12 amino acids. The V end was cut by 6 bases, the J end by 10 bases, with 14 bases between. In nucleotides, the CDR3 is TGTGCCAGCAGACCACAGGGGGGGTCGCAGTATTTT. Translated: CASRPQGGSQYF.

The chain is built from TRBV9 and TRBJ2-5; TRBD2 matches 10 bases. The V gene end was trimmed by 0 bases and the J gene end by 5 bases; junction bases not matched to a gene: 7. The CDR3 runs to 16 residues. Germline V gene lookup returns CDR1 SGDLS and CDR2 YYNGEE. DNA of the CDR3: TGTGCCAGCAGCGTAGCAAGCGGGAGGGCCCGGGAGACCCAGTACTTC. It translates to CASSVASGRARETQYF.

To note about this clonotype: The junction differs from germline at one of its ends, possibly a read error. The CDR3 sequence: CASSKKGQGNYNEQFF. The CDR3 DNA sequence: TGTGCTAGCAGCAAGAAGGGACAGGGCAATTACAATGAGCAGTTCTTC. The chain combines TRBV7-7 with TRBJ2-1, with 9 bases aligning to TRBD1. Germline V gives CDR1 SSHAT, CDR2 FNYEAQ (reference sequence). The CDR3 has 16 residues.

A few counts support this clonotype. CDR3 nucleotide sequence: TGTGCCAGCAATTCGGGGTATAATGAGCAGTTCTTC. This gives the protein CASNSGYNEQFF. The chain employs TRBV6-5 and TRBJ2-1, with D maybe TRBD2 (5 bases). The germline CDR1 and CDR2 sequences are MNHEY and SVGAGI. Trimming left V 7 bases short and J 7 bases short, with 11 bases between. The CDR3 is made up of 12 amino acids.

V and J are TRBV7-9 and TRBJ2-5; 8 nucleotides agree with TRBD2. In germline, CDR1 is SEHNR, CDR2 FQNEAQ (reference sequence). The CDR3 runs to 14 residues. Unmatched junction bases numbered 6, after V lost 5 bases and J lost 4 bases. Here the CDR3 DNA reads TGTGCCAGCAGCACGGGAGGGGTTCGAGAGACCCAGTACTTC. This encodes CASSTGGVRETQYF.

J is TRBJ1-1 and V is TRBV6-5; the D gene is possibly TRBD1 (6 bases). The V gene lost 0 bases and the J gene lost 7 bases, with 15 bases spanning the gap. This CDR3 spans 15 amino acids. CDR1 is MNHEY and CDR2 is SVGAGI in the germline V gene. For the CDR3, the DNA is TGTGCCAGCAGTTACTCGAACAGGGTTGAGGGTGAAGCTTTCTTT. This translates into CASSYSNRVEGEAFF.

This clonotype was seen more than once but under ten times. V and J are TRBV7-9 and TRBJ2-2; D remains unclear. The V and J ends lost 5 bases and 3 bases respectively, with 13 bases between them. CDR1 and CDR2 (germline): SEHNR, FQNEAQ (reference sequence). The CDR3 length is 15 residues. The CDR3 nucleotides are TGTGCCAGCAGCCCCCAGTTTGCGGACACCGGGGAGCTGTTTTTT. Encoded protein: CASSPQFADTGELFF.

This clonotype was detected many times. The J gene is TRBJ2-1, the V gene TRBV20-1; no clear D. The CDR3 is 12 residues long. The germline V gene encodes CDR1 DFQATT and CDR2 SNEGSKA (reference sequence). The V gene lost 5 bases and the J gene lost 12 bases, with 17 bases spanning the gap. CDR3 sequence reads: CSAAISPRRQFF. CDR3 DNA: TGCAGTGCTGCCATCTCTCCCCGACGGCAGTTCTTC.

This clonotype was observed a few times. The chain joins TRBV4-3 to TRBJ2-1; 11 nucleotides align to TRBD2. The CDR3 has 17 amino acids. Germline V gene lookup returns CDR1 LGHNA and CDR2 YSLEER. With V trimmed by 0 bases and J by 4 bases, 5 bases remained unmatched. The CDR3 sequence is CASSQDPGTSGYNEQFF. Here the CDR3 DNA reads TGCGCCAGCAGCCAAGATCCTGGGACTAGCGGATACAATGAGCAGTTCTTC.